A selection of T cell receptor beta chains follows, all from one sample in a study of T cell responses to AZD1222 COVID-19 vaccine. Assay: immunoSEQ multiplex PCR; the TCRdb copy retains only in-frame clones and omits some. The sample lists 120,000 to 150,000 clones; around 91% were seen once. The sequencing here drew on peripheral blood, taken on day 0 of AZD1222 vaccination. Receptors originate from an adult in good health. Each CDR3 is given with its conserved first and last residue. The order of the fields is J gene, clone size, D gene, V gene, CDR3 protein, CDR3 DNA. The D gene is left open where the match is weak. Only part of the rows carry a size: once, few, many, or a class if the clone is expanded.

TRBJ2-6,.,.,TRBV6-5,CASSYRAGANVLTF,TGTGCCAGCAGTTATCGGGCTGGGGCCAACGTCCTGACTTTC
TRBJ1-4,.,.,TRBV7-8,CASSLGQGGNEKLFF,TGTGCCAGCAGCTTAGGGCAGGGAGGGAATGAAAAACTGTTTTTT
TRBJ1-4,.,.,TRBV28,CATLAGDNEKLFF,TGTGCCACCTTAGCAGGGGATAATGAAAAACTGTTTTTT
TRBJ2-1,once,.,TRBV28,CASSFRAVSYNEQFF,TGTGCCAGCAGTTTCAGGGCAGTCTCCTACAATGAGCAGTTCTTC
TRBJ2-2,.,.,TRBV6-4,CASSDRGDTGELFF,TGTGCCAGCAGTGACAGGGGCGACACCGGGGAGCTGTTTTTT
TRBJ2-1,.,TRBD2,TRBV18,CASSPLKLAGFQFF,TGTGCCAGCTCACCACTGAAACTAGCGGGATTTCAGTTCTTC
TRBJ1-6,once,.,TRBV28,CASSFDSSSYNSPLHF,TGTGCCAGCAGTTTTGACAGCAGCTCCTATAATTCACCCCTCCACTTT
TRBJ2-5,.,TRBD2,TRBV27,CASSFRLAGVGGETQYF,TGTGCCAGCAGTTTTCGGCTAGCGGGAGTGGGTGGAGAGACCCAGTACTTC
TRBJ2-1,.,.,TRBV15,CATSRGHGEEQFF,TGTGCCACCAGCAGAGGACACGGCGAGGAGCAGTTCTTC
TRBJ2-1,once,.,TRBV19,CASSMADYSYNEQFF,TGTGCCAGTAGTATGGCAGACTACTCCTACAATGAGCAGTTCTTC
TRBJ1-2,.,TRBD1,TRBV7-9,CASSMTGQNGYTF,TGTGCCAGCAGCATGACAGGGCAGAATGGCTACACCTTC
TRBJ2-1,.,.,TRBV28,CASTLTGFFGSYNEQFF,TGTGCCAGCACCCTCACGGGTTTTTTCGGCTCATACAATGAGCAGTTCTTC
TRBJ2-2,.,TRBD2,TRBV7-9,CASSFLAGGTGELFF,TGTGCCAGCAGCTTCCTAGCGGGAGGAACCGGGGAGCTGTTTTTT
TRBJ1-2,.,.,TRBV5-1,CASSIREANYGYTF,TGCGCCAGCAGTATCAGGGAAGCTAACTATGGCTACACCTTC